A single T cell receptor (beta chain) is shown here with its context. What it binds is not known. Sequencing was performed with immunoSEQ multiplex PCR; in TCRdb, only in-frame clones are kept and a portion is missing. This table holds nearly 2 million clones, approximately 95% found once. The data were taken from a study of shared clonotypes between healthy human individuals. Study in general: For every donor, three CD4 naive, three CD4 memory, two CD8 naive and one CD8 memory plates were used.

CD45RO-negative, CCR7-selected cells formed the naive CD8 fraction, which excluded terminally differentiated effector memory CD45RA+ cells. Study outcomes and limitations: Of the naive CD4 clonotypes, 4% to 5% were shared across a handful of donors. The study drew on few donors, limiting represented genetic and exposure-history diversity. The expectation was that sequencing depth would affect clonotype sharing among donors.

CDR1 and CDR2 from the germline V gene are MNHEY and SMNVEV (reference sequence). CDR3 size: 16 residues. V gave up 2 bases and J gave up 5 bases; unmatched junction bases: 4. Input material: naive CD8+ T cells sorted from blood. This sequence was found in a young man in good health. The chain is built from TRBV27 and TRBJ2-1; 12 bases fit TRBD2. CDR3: CASSLPTSGGHNEQFF. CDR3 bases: TGTGCCAGCAGTTTACCGACTAGCGGGGGACACAATGAGCAGTTCTTC.